The 3 T cell receptor beta chains given below trace back to one sample, sequenced in a study of blood T cell repertoires in COVID-19. Sequencing used immunoSEQ multiplex PCR; TCRdb keeps in-frame clones, though not all of them. Here the sample spans over 200,000 clones, around 82% being singletons. The sample consisted of peripheral blood. The source of these receptors is a woman aged 40 to 50 with active or convalescent COVID-19.

This clone was seen just once. The J gene is TRBJ1-6, the V gene TRBV7-2; tentative D call: TRBD1 (5 bases). Germline CDR1 is SGHTA and CDR2 is FQGNSA. V gave up 5 bases and J gave up 9 bases, with 17 bases separating them. The CDR3 length is 15 residues. The CDR3: CASSGLGWGPSPLHF. The CDR3 DNA reads as TGTGCCAGCAGCGGGCTTGGCTGGGGCCCTTCACCCCTCCACTTT.

This clone occurred a few times. J is TRBJ1-4 and V is TRBV7-9; possible D gene TRBD1, 5 bases. CDR1 and CDR2 (germline): SEHNR, FQNEAQ (reference sequence). CDR3 length: 18 amino acids. The V end lost 2 bases, the J end lost 8 bases, and 24 bases lay between the germline ends. This CDR3 reads CASSLPGNDPLVPEKLFF. The DNA for the CDR3 is TGTGCCAGCAGCTTACCAGGGAACGACCCTCTCGTCCCAGAAAAACTGTTTTTT.

The V and J genes are TRBV24-1 and TRBJ1-6; D might be TRBD1 (5 bases). Germline values: CDR1 KGHDR, CDR2 SFDVKD. The CDR3 covers 13 residues. V lost 7 bases and J lost 10, with 13 bases in between. The CDR3 reads CATSAGPSSPLHF. The DNA for the CDR3 is TGTGCCACCAGCGCAGGGCCCAGCTCACCCCTCCACTTT.